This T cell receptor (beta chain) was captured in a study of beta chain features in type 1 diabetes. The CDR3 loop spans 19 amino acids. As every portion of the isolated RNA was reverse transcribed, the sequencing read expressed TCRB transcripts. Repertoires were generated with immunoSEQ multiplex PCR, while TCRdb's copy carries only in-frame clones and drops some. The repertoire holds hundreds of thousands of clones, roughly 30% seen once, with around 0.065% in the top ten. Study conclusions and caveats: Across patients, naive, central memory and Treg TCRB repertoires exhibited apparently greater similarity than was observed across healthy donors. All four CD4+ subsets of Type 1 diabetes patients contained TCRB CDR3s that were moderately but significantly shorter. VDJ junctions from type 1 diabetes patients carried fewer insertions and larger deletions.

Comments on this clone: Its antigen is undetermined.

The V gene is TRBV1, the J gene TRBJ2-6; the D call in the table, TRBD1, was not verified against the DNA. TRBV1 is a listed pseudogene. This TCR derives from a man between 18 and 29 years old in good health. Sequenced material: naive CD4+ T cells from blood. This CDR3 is CTSSQVRTGGSSGANVLTF. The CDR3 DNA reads TGCACCAGCAGCCAAGTTAGGACAGGGGGGAGCTCTGGGGCCAACGTCCTGACTTTC.